This TCR beta chain was sequenced during a study of shared clonotypes between healthy human individuals. Whole-study context: Donors, aged 18 to 49, were a couple of women and three men. General study findings and limits: Having only a few donors restricted how much genetic and exposure-history diversity was captured. Between a few donors, naive CD4 clonotypes were shared at a level of about 5%. Although depth was large, rarefaction showed that sequencing of the sorted subsets was incomplete.

Selected positively for CCR7 and CD45RO-negative, naive CD8 cells excluded terminally differentiated effector memory CD45RA+ cells. On this clone itself: The antigen is not known.

Per the germline V gene, CDR1 is MGHRA and CDR2 is YSYEKL. CDR3 length: 16 amino acids. V trimming: 4 bases; J trimming: 4 bases; junction bases outside the gene matches: 10. Using immunoSEQ multiplex PCR, the repertoire was profiled, and TCRdb retains in-frame clones only, with some absent. The table lists about 2 million clones, around 96% of them singletons. This chain joins TRBV4-1 and TRBJ2-7; 10 bases are a match to TRBD1. The sequence was obtained from a man between 18 and 29 years old in good health. Sequenced material: naive CD8+ T cells sorted from blood. The CDR3 here is CASSPEPGTGAYEQYF. The CDR3 region has the DNA TGCGCCAGCAGCCCGGAGCCCGGGACAGGGGCTTACGAGCAGTACTTC.